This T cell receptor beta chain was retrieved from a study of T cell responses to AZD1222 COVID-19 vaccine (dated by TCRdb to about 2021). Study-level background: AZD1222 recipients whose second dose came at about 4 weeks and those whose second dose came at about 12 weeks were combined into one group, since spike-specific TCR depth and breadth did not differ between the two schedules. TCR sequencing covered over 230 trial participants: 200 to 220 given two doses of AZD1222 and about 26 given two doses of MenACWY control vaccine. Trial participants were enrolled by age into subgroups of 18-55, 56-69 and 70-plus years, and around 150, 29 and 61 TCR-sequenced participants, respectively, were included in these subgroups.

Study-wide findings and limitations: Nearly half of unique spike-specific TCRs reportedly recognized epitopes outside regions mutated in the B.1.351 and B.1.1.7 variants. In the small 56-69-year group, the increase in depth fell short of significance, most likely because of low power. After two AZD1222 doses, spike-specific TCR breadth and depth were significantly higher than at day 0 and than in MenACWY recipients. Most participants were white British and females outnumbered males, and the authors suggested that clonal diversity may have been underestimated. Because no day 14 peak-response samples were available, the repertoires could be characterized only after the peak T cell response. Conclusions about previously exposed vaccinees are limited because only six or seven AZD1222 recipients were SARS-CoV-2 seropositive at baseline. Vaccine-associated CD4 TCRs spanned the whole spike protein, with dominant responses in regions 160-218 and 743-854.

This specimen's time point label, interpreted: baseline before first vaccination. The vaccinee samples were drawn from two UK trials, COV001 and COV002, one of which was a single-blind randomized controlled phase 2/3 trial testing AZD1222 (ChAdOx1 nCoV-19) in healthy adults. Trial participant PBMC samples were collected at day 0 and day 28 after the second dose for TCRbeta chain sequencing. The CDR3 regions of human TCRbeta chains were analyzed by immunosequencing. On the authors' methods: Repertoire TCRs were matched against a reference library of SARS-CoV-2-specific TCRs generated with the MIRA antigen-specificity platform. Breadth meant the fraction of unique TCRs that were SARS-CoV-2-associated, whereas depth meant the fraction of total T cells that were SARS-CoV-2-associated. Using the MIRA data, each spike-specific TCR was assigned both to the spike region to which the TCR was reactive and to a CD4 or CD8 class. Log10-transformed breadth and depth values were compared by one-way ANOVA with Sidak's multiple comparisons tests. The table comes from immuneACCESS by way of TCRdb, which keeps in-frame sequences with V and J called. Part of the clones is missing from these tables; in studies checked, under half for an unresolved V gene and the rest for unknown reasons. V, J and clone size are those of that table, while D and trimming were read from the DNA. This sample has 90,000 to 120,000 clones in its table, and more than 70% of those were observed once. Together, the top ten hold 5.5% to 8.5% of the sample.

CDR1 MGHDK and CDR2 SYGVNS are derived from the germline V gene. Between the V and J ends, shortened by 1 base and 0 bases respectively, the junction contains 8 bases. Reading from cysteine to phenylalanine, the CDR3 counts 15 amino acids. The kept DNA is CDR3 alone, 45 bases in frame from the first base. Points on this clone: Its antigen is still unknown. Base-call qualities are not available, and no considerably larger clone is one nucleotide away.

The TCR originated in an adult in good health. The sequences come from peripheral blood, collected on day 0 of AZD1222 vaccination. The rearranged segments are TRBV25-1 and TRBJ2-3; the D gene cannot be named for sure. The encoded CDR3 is CASSEWAASTDTQYF. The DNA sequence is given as TGTGCCAGCAGTGAATGGGCAGCCAGCACAGATACGCAGTATTTT.